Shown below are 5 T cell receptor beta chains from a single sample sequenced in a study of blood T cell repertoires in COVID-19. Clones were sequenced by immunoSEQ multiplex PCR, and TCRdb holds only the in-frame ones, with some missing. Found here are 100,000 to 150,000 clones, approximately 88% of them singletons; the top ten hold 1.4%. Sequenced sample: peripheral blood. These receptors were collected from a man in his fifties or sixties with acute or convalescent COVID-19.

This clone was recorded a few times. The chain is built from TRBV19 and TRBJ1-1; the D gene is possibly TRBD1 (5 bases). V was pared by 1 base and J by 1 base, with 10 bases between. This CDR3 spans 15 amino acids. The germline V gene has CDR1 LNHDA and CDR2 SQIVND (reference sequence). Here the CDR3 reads CASSIAGGGNTEAFF. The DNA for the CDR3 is TGTGCCAGTAGTATAGCGGGGGGAGGGAACACTGAAGCTTTCTTT.

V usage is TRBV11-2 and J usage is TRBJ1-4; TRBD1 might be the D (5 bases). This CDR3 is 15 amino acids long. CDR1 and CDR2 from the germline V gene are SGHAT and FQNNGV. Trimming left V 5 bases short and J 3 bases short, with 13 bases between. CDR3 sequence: CASSPGQGSNEKLFF. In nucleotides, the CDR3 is TGTGCCAGCAGCCCTGGCCAGGGATCTAATGAAAAACTGTTTTTT.

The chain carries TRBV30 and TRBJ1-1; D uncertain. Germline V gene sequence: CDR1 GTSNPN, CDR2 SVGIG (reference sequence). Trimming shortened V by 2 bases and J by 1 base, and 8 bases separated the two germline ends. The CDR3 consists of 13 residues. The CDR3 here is CAWSPLGNTEAFF. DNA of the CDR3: TGTGCCTGGAGTCCCCTCGGGAACACTGAAGCTTTCTTT.

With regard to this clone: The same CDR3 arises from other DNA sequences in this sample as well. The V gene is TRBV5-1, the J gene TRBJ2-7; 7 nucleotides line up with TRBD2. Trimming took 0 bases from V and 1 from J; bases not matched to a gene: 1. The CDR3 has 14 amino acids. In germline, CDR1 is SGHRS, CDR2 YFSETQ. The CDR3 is CASSLAAGSYEQYF. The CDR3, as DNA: TGCGCCAGCAGCTTGGCAGCGGGGTCCTACGAGCAGTACTTC.

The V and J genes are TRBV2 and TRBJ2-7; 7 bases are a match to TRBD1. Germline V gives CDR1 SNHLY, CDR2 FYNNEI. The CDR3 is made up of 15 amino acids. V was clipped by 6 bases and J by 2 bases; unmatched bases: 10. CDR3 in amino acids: CASRDPGQTTYEQYF. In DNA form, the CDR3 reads TGTGCCAGCAGAGACCCGGGACAGACTACCTACGAGCAGTACTTC.